The rows below give T cell receptor beta chains drawn from one sample of a study of T cell repertoires in cytomegalovirus infection. Each CDR3 protein is one row after TCRdb ran MiXCR on the reads. The table has approximately 630,000 distinct CDR3 sequences, more than 20% seen once. Sequencing was done on a sample of CD8+ T cells from PBMCs. The receptors come from a human donor in good health (CMV status not recorded). Some clones in this sample may be carry-over from other donors' samples. Both conserved end residues are trimmed from each CDR3.

TRBV27,TRBJ2-1,ATLRRNEQF
TRBV6-2/TRBV6-3,TRBJ1-5,ASSPANQAQH
TRBV20-1,TRBJ2-1,SAHLSAVSYNEQF
TRBV11-1,TRBJ2-5,ASSLGNEETQY
TRBV20-1,TRBJ2-5,SARDRGNQETQY
TRBV7-8,TRBJ1-5,ASSFSQGVLGQPQH
TRBV20-1,TRBJ2-1,SAHSAGQGAYNEQF
TRBV4-1,TRBJ1-5,ASSHLLQGTQPQH
TRBV7-9,TRBJ2-7,ASSSQYAQY
TRBV20-1,TRBJ1-6,SARDYTGGLSPLH
TRBV14,TRBJ2-1,ASSPGGLPYNEQF
TRBV28,TRBJ1-1,ATGRRGAAGAF
TRBV28,TRBJ2-2,ASKGRGVFGELF
TRBV7-2,TRBJ1-5,ASSLVPGNSNQPQH
TRBV13,TRBJ2-1,ASSAQGREQF
TRBV29-1,TRBJ2-7,SVDEWGPTHEQY
TRBV27,TRBJ2-3,ASSPPGLAARATQY
TRBV28,TRBJ1-2,ASTNRDRGFPNYGYT
TRBV2,TRBJ2-1,ASSLGTSGGAEEQF
TRBV7-9,TRBJ1-2,ASSLGRTPNYGYT
TRBV5-6,TRBJ1-5,ASSLAAWGGGNQPQH
TRBV7-9,TRBJ1-4,ASNKERDEKLF
TRBV7-9,TRBJ1-1,ASSPRTGTPEAF
TRBV29-1,TRBJ2-3,SVEGDSTDTQY
TRBV27,TRBJ2-1,ASSFGMNNEQF
TRBV20-1,TRBJ1-1,SARRQGDPLVNTEAF
TRBV7-8,TRBJ1-2,ASSLDSPRSGLNYGYT
TRBV7-9,TRBJ1-6,ASSQPSYNSPLH
TRBV4-2,TRBJ1-1,VSSQDTGRTEAF
TRBV20-1,TRBJ2-7,SARDERGGYEQY
TRBV2,TRBJ2-5,ASSPRVRDPETQY
TRBV6-5,TRBJ1-1,ASSYSLGSYAGTEAF
TRBV20-1,TRBJ2-3,SATRQGKSDTQY
TRBV13,TRBJ2-3,ASSLGRPYDTQY
TRBV7-2,TRBJ1-1,ASSITGTANTEAF
TRBV7-9,TRBJ1-1,ASSLAGSPSRGTEAF
TRBV20-1,TRBJ1-2,SAPNPGRNYGYT
TRBV7-3,TRBJ2-3,ASSLGLGADTQY
TRBV9,TRBJ2-1,ASSVGAGKGNEQF
TRBV4-2,TRBJ1-2,ASSQDGDPNYGYT
TRBV20-1,TRBJ2-1,SARTGTIEQF
TRBV28,TRBJ1-1,ASSLGDRGWTEAF
TRBV29-1,TRBJ1-1,SVNFVGITEAF
TRBV6-2/TRBV6-3,TRBJ2-1,ASSYSTRDRPYNEQF